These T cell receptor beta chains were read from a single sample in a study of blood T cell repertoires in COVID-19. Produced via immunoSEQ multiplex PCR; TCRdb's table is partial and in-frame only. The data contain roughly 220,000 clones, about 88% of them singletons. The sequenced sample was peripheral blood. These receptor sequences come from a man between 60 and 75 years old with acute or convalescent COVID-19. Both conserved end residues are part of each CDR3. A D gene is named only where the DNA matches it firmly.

cdr3_aa: CASSRQEVREAFF
cdr3_nt: TGTGCCAGCAGTCGACAGGAGGTCAGGGAAGCTTTCTTT
v_call: TRBV7-8
j_call: TRBJ1-1
d_call: -

cdr3_aa: CASSPRPHSTDRYQETQYF
cdr3_nt: TGTGCCAGCAGCCCCCGCCCTCACTCGACAGACCGGTACCAAGAGACCCAGTACTTC
v_call: TRBV11-2
j_call: TRBJ2-5
d_call: -

cdr3_aa: CASTIASGGAVNTQYF
cdr3_nt: TGTGCCAGCACCATCGCTAGCGGGGGGGCCGTGAATACGCAGTATTTT
v_call: TRBV5-4
j_call: TRBJ2-3
d_call: TRBD2

cdr3_aa: CASSRYHPADSRQETQYF
cdr3_nt: TGTGCCAGCAGCCGATATCACCCCGCCGACTCGCGCCAAGAGACCCAGTACTTC
v_call: TRBV7-6
j_call: TRBJ2-5
d_call: -

cdr3_aa: CASSSLAGGRETQYF
cdr3_nt: TGTGCCAGCAGCTCCTTAGCGGGGGGGCGGGAGACCCAGTACTTC
v_call: TRBV5-4
j_call: TRBJ2-5
d_call: TRBD2

cdr3_aa: CASTTMGQKGDEQFF
cdr3_nt: TGTGCCAGCACAACAATGGGACAGAAAGGGGATGAGCAGTTCTTC
v_call: TRBV2
j_call: TRBJ2-1
d_call: TRBD1

cdr3_aa: CASSPTEGRGATDTQYF
cdr3_nt: TGCGCCAGCAGCCCCACAGAAGGGCGGGGGGCCACAGATACGCAGTATTTT
v_call: TRBV4-1
j_call: TRBJ2-3
d_call: TRBD2

cdr3_aa: CSVEGPGQGAKIGELFF
cdr3_nt: TGCAGCGTTGAGGGCCCGGGACAGGGGGCAAAAATCGGGGAGCTGTTTTTT
v_call: TRBV29-1
j_call: TRBJ2-2
d_call: TRBD1

cdr3_aa: CASSLVPPGQGSGNTIYF
cdr3_nt: TGTGCCAGCAGCTTAGTACCGCCGGGACAGGGCTCTGGAAACACCATATATTTT
v_call: TRBV7-2
j_call: TRBJ1-3
d_call: TRBD1

cdr3_aa: CAISESISGQGKWAVYGYTF
cdr3_nt: TGTGCCATCAGTGAGTCGATCTCCGGACAGGGAAAATGGGCGGTCTATGGCTACACCTTC
v_call: TRBV10-3
j_call: TRBJ1-2
d_call: TRBD1

cdr3_aa: CATKRGSGGREAFF
cdr3_nt: TGTGCCACCAAACGGGGGTCAGGGGGAAGGGAAGCTTTCTTT
v_call: TRBV28
j_call: TRBJ1-1
d_call: TRBD1

cdr3_aa: CASSNHELQDRVNTEAFF
cdr3_nt: TGTGCCAGCAGCAATCACGAACTTCAGGACAGGGTGAACACTGAAGCTTTCTTT
v_call: TRBV21-1
j_call: TRBJ1-1
d_call: -

cdr3_aa: CSVGLGLASFEGYTF
cdr3_nt: TGCAGCGTCGGCCTGGGACTGGCGAGTTTTGAGGGCTACACCTTC
v_call: TRBV29-1
j_call: TRBJ1-2
d_call: -

cdr3_aa: CSAAGDRSYEQYF
cdr3_nt: TGCAGCGCTGCGGGGGACCGCTCCTACGAGCAGTACTTC
v_call: TRBV29-1
j_call: TRBJ2-7
d_call: TRBD2

cdr3_aa: CASSLAPSGDSIYEQYF
cdr3_nt: TGTGCCAGCAGCTTAGCCCCCAGCGGGGACTCCATCTACGAGCAGTACTTC
v_call: TRBV7-8
j_call: TRBJ2-7
d_call: TRBD2

cdr3_aa: CASSSLSGGVNYGYTF
cdr3_nt: TGTGCCAGCAGCTCCCTATCAGGAGGGGTCAACTATGGCTACACCTTC
v_call: TRBV5-6
j_call: TRBJ1-2
d_call: -

cdr3_aa: CASRETGGLLRSGTDTQYF
cdr3_nt: TGTGCCAGCAGAGAAACAGGGGGCCTCTTACGTTCAGGCACAGATACGCAGTATTTT
v_call: TRBV6-4
j_call: TRBJ2-3
d_call: TRBD1

cdr3_aa: CASSEGVGVTYEQYF
cdr3_nt: TGTGCCAGCAGTGAAGGGGTCGGAGTCACCTACGAGCAGTACTTC
v_call: TRBV6-1
j_call: TRBJ2-7
d_call: -

cdr3_aa: CAYRRGTEAFF
cdr3_nt: TGTGCCTACAGGCGGGGGACTGAAGCTTTCTTT
v_call: TRBV30
j_call: TRBJ1-1
d_call: -

cdr3_aa: CASSPRGGRGATEAFF
cdr3_nt: TGTGCCAGCAGTCCCCGGGGAGGGAGAGGGGCCACTGAAGCTTTCTTT
v_call: TRBV27
j_call: TRBJ1-1
d_call: -